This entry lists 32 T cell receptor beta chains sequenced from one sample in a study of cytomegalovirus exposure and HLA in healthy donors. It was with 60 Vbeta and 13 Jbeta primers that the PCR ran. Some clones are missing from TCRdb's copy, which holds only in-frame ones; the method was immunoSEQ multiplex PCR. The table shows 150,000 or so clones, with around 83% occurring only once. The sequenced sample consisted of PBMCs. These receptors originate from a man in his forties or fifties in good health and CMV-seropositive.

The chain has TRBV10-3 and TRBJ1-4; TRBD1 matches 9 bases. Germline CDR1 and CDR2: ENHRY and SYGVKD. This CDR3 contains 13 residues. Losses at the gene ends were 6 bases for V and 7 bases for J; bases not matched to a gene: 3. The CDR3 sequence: CAIRDRGGEKLFF. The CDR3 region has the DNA TGTGCCATCAGGGACAGGGGTGGTGAAAAACTGTTTTTT.

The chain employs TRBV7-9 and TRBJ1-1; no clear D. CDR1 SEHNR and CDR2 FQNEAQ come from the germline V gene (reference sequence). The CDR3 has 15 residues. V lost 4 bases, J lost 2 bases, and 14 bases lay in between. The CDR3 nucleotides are TGTGCCAGCAGCTATAGTGGCGGAGTTAACACTGAAGCTTTCTTT. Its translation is CASSYSGGVNTEAFF. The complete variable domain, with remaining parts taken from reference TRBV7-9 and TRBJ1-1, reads DTGVSQNPRHKITKRGQNVTFRCDPISEHNRLYWYRQTLGQGPEFLTYFQNEAQLEKSRLLSDRFSAERPKGSFSTLEIQRTEQGDSAMYLCASSYSGGVNTEAFFGQGTRLTVV.

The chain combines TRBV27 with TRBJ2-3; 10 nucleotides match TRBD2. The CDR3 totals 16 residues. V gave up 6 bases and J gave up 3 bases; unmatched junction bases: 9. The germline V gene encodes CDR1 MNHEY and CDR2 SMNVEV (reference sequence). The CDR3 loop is CASRQPPGLATDTQYF. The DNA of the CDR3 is TGTGCCAGCAGGCAACCGCCGGGACTAGCGACAGATACGCAGTATTTT.

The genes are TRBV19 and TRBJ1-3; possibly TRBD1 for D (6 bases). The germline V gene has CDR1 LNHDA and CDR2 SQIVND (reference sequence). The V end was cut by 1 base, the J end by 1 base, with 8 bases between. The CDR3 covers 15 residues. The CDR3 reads CASSIAGTSGNTIYF. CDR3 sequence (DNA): TGTGCCAGTAGTATAGCCGGGACATCTGGAAACACCATATATTTT.

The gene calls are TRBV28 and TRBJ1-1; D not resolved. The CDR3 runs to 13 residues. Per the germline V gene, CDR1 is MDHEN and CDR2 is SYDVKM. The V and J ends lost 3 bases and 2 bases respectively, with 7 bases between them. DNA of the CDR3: TGTGCCAGCAGTTTGCGAGGAAACACTGAAGCTTTCTTT. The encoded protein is CASSLRGNTEAFF.

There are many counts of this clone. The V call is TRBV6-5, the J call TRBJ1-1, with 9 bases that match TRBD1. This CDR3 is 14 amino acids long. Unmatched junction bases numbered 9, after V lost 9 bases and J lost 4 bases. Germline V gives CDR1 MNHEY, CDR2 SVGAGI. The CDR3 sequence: CASFVGTGSTEAFF. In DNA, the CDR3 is TGTGCCAGTTTCGTGGGGACAGGGTCCACTGAAGCTTTCTTT.

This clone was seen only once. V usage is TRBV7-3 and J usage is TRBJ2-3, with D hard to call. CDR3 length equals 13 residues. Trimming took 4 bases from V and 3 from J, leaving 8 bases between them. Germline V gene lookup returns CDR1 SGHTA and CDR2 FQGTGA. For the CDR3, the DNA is TGTGCCAGCAGCTGGCTTCCGACAGATACGCAGTATTTT. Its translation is CASSWLPTDTQYF. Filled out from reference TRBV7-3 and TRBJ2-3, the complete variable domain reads GAGVSQTPSNKVTEKGKYVELRCDPISGHTALYWYRQSLGQGPEFLIYFQGTGAADDSGLPNDRFFAVRPEGSVSTLKIQRTERGDSAVYLCASSWLPTDTQYFGPGTRLTVL.

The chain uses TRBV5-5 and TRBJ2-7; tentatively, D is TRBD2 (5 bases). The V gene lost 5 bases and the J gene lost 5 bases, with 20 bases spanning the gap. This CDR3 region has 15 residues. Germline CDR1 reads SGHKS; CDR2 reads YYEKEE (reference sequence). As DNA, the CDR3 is TGTGCCAGCAGTCCGACTATTGGTGGTATCAACGAGCAGTACTTC. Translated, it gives CASSPTIGGINEQYF.

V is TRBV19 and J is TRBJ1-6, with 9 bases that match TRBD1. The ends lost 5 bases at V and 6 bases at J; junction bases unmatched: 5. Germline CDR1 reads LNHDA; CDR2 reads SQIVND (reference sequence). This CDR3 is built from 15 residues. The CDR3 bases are TGTGCCAGTAGTCCCGGGACAGGGAGTAATTCACCCCTCCACTTT. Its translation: CASSPGTGSNSPLHF.

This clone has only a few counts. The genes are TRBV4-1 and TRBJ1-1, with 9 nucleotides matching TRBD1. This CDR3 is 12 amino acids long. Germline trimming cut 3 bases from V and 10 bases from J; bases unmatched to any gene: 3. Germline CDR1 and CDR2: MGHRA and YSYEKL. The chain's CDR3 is CASSQSQGAAFF. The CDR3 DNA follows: TGCGCCAGCAGCCAGTCACAGGGGGCAGCTTTCTTT.

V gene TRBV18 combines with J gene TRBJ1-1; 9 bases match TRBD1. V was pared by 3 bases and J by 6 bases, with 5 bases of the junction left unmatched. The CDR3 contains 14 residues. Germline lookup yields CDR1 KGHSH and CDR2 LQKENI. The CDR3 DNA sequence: TGTGCCAGCTCACCGGGACAGGGTTCCCCTGAAGCTTTCTTT. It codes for CASSPGQGSPEAFF.

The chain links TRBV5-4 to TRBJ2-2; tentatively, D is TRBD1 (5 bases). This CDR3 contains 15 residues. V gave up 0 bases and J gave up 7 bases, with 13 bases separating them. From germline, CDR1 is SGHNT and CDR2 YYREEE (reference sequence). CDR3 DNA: TGTGCCAGCAGCTTGGAGTTTGGGGCGGTCGGGGAGCTGTTTTTT. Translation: CASSLEFGAVGELFF.

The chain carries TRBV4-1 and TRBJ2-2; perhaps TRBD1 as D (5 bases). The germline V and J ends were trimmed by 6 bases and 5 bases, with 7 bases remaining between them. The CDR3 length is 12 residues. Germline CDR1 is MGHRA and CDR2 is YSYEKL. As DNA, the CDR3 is TGCGCCAGCAGAGCAGGGACCGGGGAGCTGTTTTTT. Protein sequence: CASRAGTGELFF.

CDR3 sequence reads: CASVGRRQGGYNEQFF. The CDR3 DNA reads TGTGCCAGTGTTGGAAGGCGGCAGGGGGGATACAATGAGCAGTTCTTC. The chain couples TRBV2 to TRBJ2-1; a weak D match, TRBD1 (7 bases). V dropped 9 bases and J dropped 4 bases, with 22 bases sitting between them. The germline gives CDR1 SNHLY, CDR2 FYNNEI. The CDR3 totals 16 residues.

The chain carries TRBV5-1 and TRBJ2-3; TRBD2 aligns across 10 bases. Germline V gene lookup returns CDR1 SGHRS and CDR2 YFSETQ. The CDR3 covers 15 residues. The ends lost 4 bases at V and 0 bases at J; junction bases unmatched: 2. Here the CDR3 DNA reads TGCGCCAGCAGCCAGACTAGCGGGAGCACAGATACGCAGTATTTT. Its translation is CASSQTSGSTDTQYF.

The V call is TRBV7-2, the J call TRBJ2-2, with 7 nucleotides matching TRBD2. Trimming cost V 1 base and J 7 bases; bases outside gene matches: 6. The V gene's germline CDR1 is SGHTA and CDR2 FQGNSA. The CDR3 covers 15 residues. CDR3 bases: TGTGCCAGCAGCTTAGATGGGACTAAGGGCGGGGAGCTGTTTTTT. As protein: CASSLDGTKGGELFF.

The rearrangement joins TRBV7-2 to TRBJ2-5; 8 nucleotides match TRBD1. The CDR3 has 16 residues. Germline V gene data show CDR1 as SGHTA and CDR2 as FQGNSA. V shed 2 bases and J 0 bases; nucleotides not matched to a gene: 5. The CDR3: CASSLPDRGYQETQYF. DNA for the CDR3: TGTGCCAGCAGCTTACCCGACAGGGGATACCAAGAGACCCAGTACTTC.

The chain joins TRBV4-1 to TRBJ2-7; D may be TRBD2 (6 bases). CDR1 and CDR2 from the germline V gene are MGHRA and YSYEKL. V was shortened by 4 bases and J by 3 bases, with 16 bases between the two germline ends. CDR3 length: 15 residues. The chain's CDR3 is CASSPSQSGVYEQYF. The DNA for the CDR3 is TGCGCCAGCAGCCCCTCACAATCGGGGGTCTACGAGCAGTACTTC.

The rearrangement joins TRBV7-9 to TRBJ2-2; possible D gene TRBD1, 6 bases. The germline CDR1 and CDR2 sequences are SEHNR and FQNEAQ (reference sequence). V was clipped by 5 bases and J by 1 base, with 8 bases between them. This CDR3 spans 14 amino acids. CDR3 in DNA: TGTGCCAGCAGCCCGGGACAGAACACCGGGGAGCTGTTTTTT. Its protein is CASSPGQNTGELFF.

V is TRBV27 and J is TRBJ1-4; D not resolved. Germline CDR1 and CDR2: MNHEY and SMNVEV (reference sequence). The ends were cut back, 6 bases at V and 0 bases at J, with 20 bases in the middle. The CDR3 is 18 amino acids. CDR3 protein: CASSFLDPRSATNEKLFF. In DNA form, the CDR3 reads TGTGCCAGCAGCTTCCTCGACCCGCGGTCGGCAACTAATGAAAAACTGTTTTTT.

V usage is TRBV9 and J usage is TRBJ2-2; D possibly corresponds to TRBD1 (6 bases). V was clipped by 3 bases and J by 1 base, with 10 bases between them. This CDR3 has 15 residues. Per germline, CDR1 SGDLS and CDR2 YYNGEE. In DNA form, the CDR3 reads TGTGCCAGCAGCGCGGGACACAAGAACACCGGGGAGCTGTTTTTT. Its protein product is CASSAGHKNTGELFF.

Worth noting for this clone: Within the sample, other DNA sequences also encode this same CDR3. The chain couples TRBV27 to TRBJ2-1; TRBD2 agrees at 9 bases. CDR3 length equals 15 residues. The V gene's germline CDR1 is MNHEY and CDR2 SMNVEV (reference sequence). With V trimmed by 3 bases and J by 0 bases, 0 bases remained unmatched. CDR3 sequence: CASSLGLASYNEQFF. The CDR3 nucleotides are TGTGCCAGCAGTTTGGGACTAGCCTCCTACAATGAGCAGTTCTTC.

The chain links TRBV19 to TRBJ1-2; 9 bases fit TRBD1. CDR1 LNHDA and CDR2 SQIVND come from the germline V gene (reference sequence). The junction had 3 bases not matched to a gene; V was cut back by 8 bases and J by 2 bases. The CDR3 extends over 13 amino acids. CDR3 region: CASCDRGNYGYTF. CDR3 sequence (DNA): TGTGCCAGTTGCGACAGGGGGAACTATGGCTACACCTTC.

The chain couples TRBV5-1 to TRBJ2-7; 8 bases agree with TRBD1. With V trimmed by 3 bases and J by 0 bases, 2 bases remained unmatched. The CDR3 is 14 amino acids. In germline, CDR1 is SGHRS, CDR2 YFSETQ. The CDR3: CASSYGTGSYEQYF. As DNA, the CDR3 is TGCGCCAGCAGCTACGGGACAGGCTCCTACGAGCAGTACTTC.

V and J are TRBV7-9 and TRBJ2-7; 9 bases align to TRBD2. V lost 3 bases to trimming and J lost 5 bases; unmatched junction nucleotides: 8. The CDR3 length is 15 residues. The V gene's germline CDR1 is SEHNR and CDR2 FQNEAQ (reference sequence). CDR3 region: CASSFRVAGDDEQYF. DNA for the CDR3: TGTGCCAGCAGCTTCCGGGTAGCGGGAGATGACGAGCAGTACTTC.

CDR3 sequence reads: CASRIGTSGAGELFF. The CDR3 DNA sequence: TGTGCCAGCCGAATAGGGACTAGCGGGGCCGGGGAGCTGTTTTTT. The V call is TRBV6-1, the J call TRBJ2-2; 13 bases are shared with TRBD2. The CDR3 totals 15 residues. Germline V CDR1 and CDR2: MNHNS, SASEGT. With V trimmed by 8 bases and J by 6 bases, 6 bases remained unmatched.

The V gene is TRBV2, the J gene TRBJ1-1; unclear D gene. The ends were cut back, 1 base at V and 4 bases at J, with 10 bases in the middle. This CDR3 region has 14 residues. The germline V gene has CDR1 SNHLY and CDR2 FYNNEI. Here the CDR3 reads CASSEGLDPTEAFF. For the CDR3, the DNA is TGTGCCAGCAGTGAAGGCCTAGACCCCACTGAAGCTTTCTTT.

CDR3 sequence (DNA): TGTGCCAGCAGCCAAGACCTAGCGGGGGGAGGCGAGCAGTTCTTC. It yields the protein CASSQDLAGGGEQFF. The genes are TRBV4-2 and TRBJ2-1; 11 bases line up with TRBD2. There are 15 residues in the CDR3. V gave up 0 bases and J gave up 10 bases; unmatched junction bases: 5. CDR1 and CDR2 (germline): LGHNA, YNFKEQ.

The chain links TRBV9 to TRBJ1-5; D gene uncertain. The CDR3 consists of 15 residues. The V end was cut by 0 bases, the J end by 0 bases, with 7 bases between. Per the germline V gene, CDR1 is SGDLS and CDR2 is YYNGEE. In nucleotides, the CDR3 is TGTGCCAGCAGCGTAGGCAAGAGTAGCAATCAGCCCCAGCATTTT. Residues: CASSVGKSSNQPQHF. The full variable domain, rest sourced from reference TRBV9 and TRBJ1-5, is DSGVTQTPKHLITATGQRVTLRCSPRSGDLSVYWYQQSLDQGLQFLIQYYNGEERAKGNILERFSAQQFPDLHSELNLSSLELGDSALYFCASSVGKSSNQPQHFGDGTRLSIL.

The CDR3 bases are TGTGCCAGCGGGCCGGGACTTTTCATGAACACTGAAGCTTTCTTT. Translating gives CASGPGLFMNTEAFF. This chain links TRBV7-2 with TRBJ1-1; D is perhaps TRBD1 (5 bases). CDR1 SGHTA and CDR2 FQGNSA come from the germline V gene. The V and J ends lost 8 bases and 0 bases respectively, with 16 bases between them. This CDR3 comprises 15 residues.

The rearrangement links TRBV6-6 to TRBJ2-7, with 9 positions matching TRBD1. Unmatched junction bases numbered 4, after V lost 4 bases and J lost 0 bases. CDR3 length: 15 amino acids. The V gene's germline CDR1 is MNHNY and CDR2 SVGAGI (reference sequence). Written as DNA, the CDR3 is TGTGCCAGCAGTTGGACAGGGGTCGACTCCTACGAGCAGTACTTC. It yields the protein CASSWTGVDSYEQYF.

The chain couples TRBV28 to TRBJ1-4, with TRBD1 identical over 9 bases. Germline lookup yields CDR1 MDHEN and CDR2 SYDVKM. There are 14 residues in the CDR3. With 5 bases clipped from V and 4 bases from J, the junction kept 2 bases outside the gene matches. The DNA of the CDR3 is TGTGCCAGCAGTGGGACAGGGTTTAATGAAAAACTGTTTTTT. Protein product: CASSGTGFNEKLFF.